Below, 10 T cell receptor beta chains from the same sample are listed, as sequenced in a study of response to subunit inactivated influenza vaccine. MiXCR, applied by TCRdb to the RT-PCR reads, yields one record per CDR3 protein. Here the sample spans about 500,000 distinct CDR3 sequences, 16% being singletons. The input for sequencing was CD4+ T cells sorted from PBMCs, taken approximately 25 months after vaccination. The origin of the receptors is a man in his fifties or sixties who received an inactivated influenza vaccine.

The chain has TRBV28 and TRBJ1-2, with a tentative D call TRBD1 (6 bases). CDR3 length: 12 residues. Trimming stripped 8 bases from V and 6 bases from J, with 13 bases between. The V gene's germline CDR1 is MDHEN and CDR2 SYDVKM. CDR3 sequence: CASLGAGDGYTF. The CDR3 coding sequence is TGTGCCAGCCTCGGGGCAGGGGATGGCTACACCTTC.

This clonotype was seen at least ten times. The V and J genes are TRBV5-1 and TRBJ2-1; 11 bases map to TRBD2. The CDR3 is made up of 17 amino acids. The germline CDR1 and CDR2 sequences are SGHRS and YFSETQ. The trim removed 4 bases at V and 3 bases at J, leaving 9 bases unmatched. This CDR3 reads CASSLNELAGGYNEQFF. The DNA of the CDR3 is TGCGCCAGCAGCCTTAACGAGCTAGCGGGGGGCTACAATGAGCAGTTCTTC.

The CDR3 loop reads CSAFSLAGTGEQFF. DNA of the CDR3: TGCAGTGCTTTTAGCCTAGCGGGGACGGGTGAGCAGTTCTTC. The genes are TRBV20-1 and TRBJ2-1, with 9 bases lining up with TRBD2. This CDR3 has 14 residues. Germline loops: CDR1 DFQATT, CDR2 SNEGSKA (reference sequence). The ends lost 5 bases at V and 9 bases at J; junction bases unmatched: 11.

This clonotype was seen only a few times. The chain is built from TRBV29-1 and TRBJ1-1; D is unclear. Per the germline V gene, CDR1 is SQVTM and CDR2 is ANQGSEA. This CDR3 is built from 11 residues. The V and J ends lost 6 bases and 5 bases respectively, with 10 bases between them. CDR3 sequence reads: CSVGTGTEAFF. In nucleotides, the CDR3 is TGCAGCGTCGGAACGGGAACTGAAGCTTTCTTT.

This clonotype was detected only a few times. This chain uses TRBV20-1 with TRBJ1-5, with a weak D call TRBD1 (5 bases). The V end was cut by 6 bases, the J end by 1 base, with 13 bases between. The CDR3 totals 14 residues. CDR1 and CDR2 from the germline V gene are DFQATT and SNEGSKA (reference sequence). The CDR3 DNA is TGCAGTGCACCGACCGGGACCAGCAATCAGCCCCAGCATTTT. Its translation is CSAPTGTSNQPQHF.

There are a few counts of this clonotype. The chain combines TRBV7-2 with TRBJ2-7, with 7 bases fitting TRBD2. Germline trimming cut 0 bases from V and 9 bases from J; bases unmatched to any gene: 2. The CDR3 is 12 residues long. The germline V gene has CDR1 SGHTA and CDR2 FQGNSA. In DNA, the CDR3 is TGTGCCAGCAGCTTAGCCTGGGAGGGGCAGTACTTC. This translates into CASSLAWEGQYF.

The J gene is TRBJ1-2, the V gene TRBV20-1, with TRBD1 as a possible D gene (6 bases). CDR3 size: 15 residues. Germline V gives CDR1 DFQATT, CDR2 SNEGSKA (reference sequence). The ends were cut back, 5 bases at V and 8 bases at J, with 24 bases in the middle. Here the CDR3 DNA reads TGCAGTGCTCCAAACGCTCCAGGGGCGGGAATCGGCTACACCTTC. Encoded protein: CSAPNAPGAGIGYTF.

The table lists this clonotype with many counts. The chain couples TRBV7-2 to TRBJ2-1; D is possibly TRBD1 (5 bases). CDR3 length: 15 residues. Germline-derived CDR1 and CDR2 are SGHTA and FQGNSA. Deletions cut 5 bases from V and 3 bases from J, with 14 bases between. CDR3 residues: CASSKEWGSYNEQFF. The CDR3 bases are TGTGCCAGCAGCAAAGAGTGGGGCAGCTACAATGAGCAGTTCTTC.

This clonotype was seen ten or more times. The CDR3 DNA is TGTGCCAGCAGTCAAACAGGGTCAACCGGGGAGCTGTTTTTT. Protein sequence: CASSQTGSTGELFF. The gene calls are TRBV7-8 and TRBJ2-2; TRBD1 is a possible D gene (6 bases). This CDR3 comprises 14 residues. V lost 6 bases to trimming and J lost 5 bases, with 13 bases between them. The germline V gene has CDR1 SGHVS and CDR2 FQNEAQ.

This clonotype was picked up a small number of times. The chain recombines TRBV2 with TRBJ2-1; 8 bases map to TRBD2. Losses at the gene ends were 4 bases for V and 9 bases for J; bases not matched to a gene: 14. From germline, CDR1 is SNHLY and CDR2 FYNNEI. The CDR3 extends over 16 amino acids. This CDR3 reads CASSVGRELVIGEQFF. In nucleotides, the CDR3 is TGTGCCAGCAGTGTCGGGAGGGAGTTAGTAATCGGTGAGCAGTTCTTC.